These T cell receptor beta chains were read from a single sample in a study of blood T cell repertoires in COVID-19. Clones were sequenced by immunoSEQ multiplex PCR, and TCRdb holds only the in-frame ones, with some missing. Here the sample spans 300,000 to 400,000 clones, under 95% being singletons. Specimen: PBMCs or T cells enriched from blood (not recorded which). Receptors were obtained from a man aged 55-75 years who had recovered from COVID-19. CDR3s include the opening cysteine and the closing phenylalanine or tryptophan. A D gene is named only where the DNA matches it firmly. Size is omitted from some rows. Given values are once, few, many or a class for expanded clones.

v_call: TRBV6-5; d_call: -; j_call: TRBJ2-2; clone_size: -; cdr3_nt: TGTGCCACAAGGGATGGGGGCATCACCGGGGAGCTGTTTTTT; cdr3_aa: CATRDGGITGELFF
v_call: TRBV12-3/TRBV12-4; d_call: TRBD1; j_call: TRBJ1-2; clone_size: -; cdr3_nt: TGTGCCAGCAAACAGGGGGCGCAGGGCTACACCTTC; cdr3_aa: CASKQGAQGYTF
v_call: TRBV7-3; d_call: -; j_call: TRBJ2-5; clone_size: -; cdr3_nt: TGTGCCAGCAGCCCGCAACCCGGGACCCAGGGGCCCCAGTACTTC; cdr3_aa: CASSPQPGTQGPQYF
v_call: TRBV2; d_call: -; j_call: TRBJ1-6; clone_size: -; cdr3_nt: TGTGCCAGCAATACGGGGAATTCACCCCTCCACTTT; cdr3_aa: CASNTGNSPLHF
v_call: TRBV3-1/TRBV3-2; d_call: -; j_call: TRBJ1-1; clone_size: -; cdr3_nt: TGTGCCAGCAGCCTTAGTACCACTGAAGCTTTCTTT; cdr3_aa: CASSLSTTEAFF
v_call: TRBV7-2; d_call: TRBD1; j_call: TRBJ1-5; clone_size: -; cdr3_nt: TGTGCCAGCAGCTTAACCGCCTCCGGGACAGGGAAAGGTCAGCCCCAGCATTTT; cdr3_aa: CASSLTASGTGKGQPQHF
v_call: TRBV3-1/TRBV3-2; d_call: TRBD1; j_call: TRBJ1-1; clone_size: -; cdr3_nt: TGTGCCAGCGCACCGACAGGGGTGATGAACACTGAAGCTTTCTTT; cdr3_aa: CASAPTGVMNTEAFF
v_call: TRBV5-3; d_call: -; j_call: TRBJ1-1; clone_size: few; cdr3_nt: TGTGCCAGAAGCTTGCGAGGATGTGGTGAGTGGAGTTCCGGCACTGAAGCTTTCTTT; cdr3_aa: CARSLRGCGEWSSGTEAFF
v_call: TRBV14; d_call: -; j_call: TRBJ1-2; clone_size: -; cdr3_nt: TGTGCCAGCCGGGGGTTAAACTATGGCTACACCTTC; cdr3_aa: CASRGLNYGYTF
v_call: TRBV7-9; d_call: TRBD1; j_call: TRBJ1-6; clone_size: -; cdr3_nt: TGTGCCAGCAGCCGGGACAGAGATTCACCCCTCCACTTT; cdr3_aa: CASSRDRDSPLHF
v_call: TRBV7-9; d_call: -; j_call: TRBJ2-3; clone_size: -; cdr3_nt: TGTGCCAGCAGCTTAGACGAGAGAAAACGCACAGATACGCAGTATTTT; cdr3_aa: CASSLDERKRTDTQYF
v_call: TRBV7-2; d_call: TRBD1; j_call: TRBJ1-2; clone_size: -; cdr3_nt: TGTGCCAGCAGCTTAGCGGACAGGGGCTACACCTTC; cdr3_aa: CASSLADRGYTF
v_call: TRBV5-6; d_call: TRBD1; j_call: TRBJ2-1; clone_size: -; cdr3_nt: TGTGCCAGCAGCTTAGACAGGGTTGTCGGGATCTTC; cdr3_aa: CASSLDRVVGIF
v_call: TRBV24-1; d_call: TRBD1; j_call: TRBJ1-5; clone_size: -; cdr3_nt: TGTGCCACCAGTGACCAGACAGGGCCAAATCAGCCCCAGCATTTT; cdr3_aa: CATSDQTGPNQPQHF
v_call: TRBV14; d_call: -; j_call: TRBJ1-1; clone_size: -; cdr3_nt: TGTGCCAGCAGCCAAGCGAGGGCCATGAACACTGAAGCTTTCTTT; cdr3_aa: CASSQARAMNTEAFF
v_call: TRBV7-9; d_call: TRBD2; j_call: TRBJ2-1; clone_size: once; cdr3_nt: TGTGCCAGCAGCACCGGTGTGGGATGGGAGGGGCCCTACAATGAGCAGTTCTTC; cdr3_aa: CASSTGVGWEGPYNEQFF
v_call: TRBV4-1; d_call: -; j_call: TRBJ2-3; clone_size: -; cdr3_nt: TGCGCCAGCAGCCAGTCGGTTTTAACGCAGGGCACAGATACGCAGTATTTT; cdr3_aa: CASSQSVLTQGTDTQYF
v_call: TRBV6-1; d_call: -; j_call: TRBJ1-5; clone_size: -; cdr3_nt: TGTGCCAGCAGTGAAATAGCGTCCCGTAGCAATCAGCCCCAGCATTTT; cdr3_aa: CASSEIASRSNQPQHF